Given below is one T cell receptor beta chain in context. No cognate antigen has been identified for it. The record has no base qualities; no much larger clone is one base away. The data stem from a study of T cells in Graves' hyperthyroidism and ophthalmopathy (dated by TCRdb to about 2019). For context, the study as a whole: Peripheral blood was collected at initial diagnosis, before any treatment. To identify TCR V-J signatures that set the groups apart, the researchers used a discovery cohort of 90 to 100 patients, made up of 43 with Graves' ophthalmopathy and 57 with stable Graves' hyperthyroidism. An independent validation cohort of around 19 hyperthyroidism patients and 15 or so patients who later progressed to ophthalmopathy tested prospective prediction of ophthalmopathy. For training and testing, the 100 or so patients in the discovery cohort were randomly divided in a 7:3 ratio. The study also compared thyroid tissue and blood T-cell repertoires from five or six Graves' hyperthyroidism patients. Following sampling, methimazole starting at 30 mg daily was given to hyperthyroidism patients, and high-dose intravenous methylprednisolone was given to ophthalmopathy patients. The paper describes TCR Vbeta CDR3 sequencing of about 140 peripheral blood samples, made up of some 40 ophthalmopathy patients, roughly 72 hyperthyroidism patients and some 17 progressor patients. Overall study outcomes, separate from this receptor: Most expanded thyroid clonotypes (frequency above 0.001) were also detected in blood, suggesting blood repertoires may reflect thyroid immune responses. Sample size was not statistically predetermined, and blinding of investigators to group allocation was not performed. Ophthalmopathy was separated from stable hyperthyroidism by a 13 V-J signature model, with over 85% sensitivity and 81% to 83% specificity obtained in cross-validation and 80%/75% obtained in testing. In validation, the model predicted progression to ophthalmopathy with 60% to 71% sensitivity and less than 80% specificity, a median of roughly seven months before onset.

The TCR beta CDR3 regions were amplified from RNA transcripts. The TCR CDR3 was subjected to a first round of RT-PCR using the HTBI primer set and the Qiagen OneStep RT-PCR kit. Libraries were constructed in a second round of multiplex PCR, after which size selection and purification were carried out. The libraries were sequenced on an Illumina HiSeq2000 using paired-end 100 bp reads. The authors' pipeline ran thus. SOAPnuke was used to process the raw data, with reads discarded if the reads contained adapters or uncalled bases, had a mean Phred below 15, or lacked an exact constant-primer or identifier match. COPE v1.2.5 was used to merge the high-quality paired reads, and each unique nucleotide sequence was defined as a clonotype. MiTCR v1.1 was used to align the clonotypes against IMGT TRBV, TRBD and TRBJ reference segments. The analysis was restricted to V-J combinations with a frequency above 0.0001, which together covered 99% to 99.2% of the repertoires. The TCS score was defined as the ratio of F50 (clonal expansion) to E x V (chaos), calculated using BLOSUM62-based TCRdist between CDR3 peptides within each V-J. Welch's t-statistics and random forest reduced around 550 V-J features to about 12, which were used in a naive Bayes classifier (R e1071). The Morisita-Horn index was used to measure how similar the thyroid and blood repertoires were. TCRdb itself trimmed the public reads at Q25 with fastp, ran MiXCR and retained productive beta chains. When rows share a CDR3 protein, they turn into one entry using the most common DNA and genes. TCRdb, rather than the study authors, made the V and J calls. The sample yields 800,000 or so distinct CDR3 sequences; roughly 40% were counted once. Approximately 10% of the sample is in the top ten clones.

V is shortened by 5 bases, J by 3 bases, and the region joining them spans 13 bases. Per the germline V gene (reference sequence), LNHNV is the CDR1 and YYDKDF is the CDR2. There are 14 amino acids in the CDR3, from cysteine to phenylalanine inclusive. Solely the CDR3 DNA is kept, with 42 bases framed from the first base. A patient counted as having stable Graves' hyperthyroidism if no progression to ophthalmopathy occurred over 18 months of follow-up. Hyperthyroidism patients were aged 18 to 65 years and newly diagnosed, with disease duration of less than 2 months. Exclusion was applied to patients with uncontrolled infections, other autoimmune diseases, pregnancy or lactation. Diagnoses were based on clinical symptoms, serum thyroxine and TRAb, thyroid ultrasound and orbital computed tomography. PBMCs were isolated from 10 ml of fresh peripheral blood by Ficoll-Paque density gradient centrifugation. Total RNA was extracted with Trizol reagent, and quality was checked on an Agilent 2100 Bioanalyzer.

This receptor chain uses TRBV15 and TRBJ1-1; the D gene cannot be named for sure. The receptor comes from a man aged 18 to 29 with Graves' hyperthyroidism. Sequenced: blood. The nucleotides read TGTGCCACCAGCTCCAACGACGGTTACACTGAAGCTTTCTTT. Its translation reads: CATSSNDGYTEAFF.